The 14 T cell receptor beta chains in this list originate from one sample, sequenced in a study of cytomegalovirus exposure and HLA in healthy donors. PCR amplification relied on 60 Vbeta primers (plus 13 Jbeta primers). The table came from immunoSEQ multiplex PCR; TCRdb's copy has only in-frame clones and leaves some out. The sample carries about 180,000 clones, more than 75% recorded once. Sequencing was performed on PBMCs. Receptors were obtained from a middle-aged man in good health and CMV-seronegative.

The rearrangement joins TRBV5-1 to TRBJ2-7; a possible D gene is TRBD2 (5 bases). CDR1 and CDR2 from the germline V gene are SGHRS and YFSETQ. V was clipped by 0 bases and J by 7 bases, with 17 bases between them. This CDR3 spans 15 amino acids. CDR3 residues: CASSLVDGGLKEQYF. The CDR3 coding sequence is TGCGCCAGCAGCTTGGTCGACGGCGGGCTAAAGGAGCAGTACTTC.

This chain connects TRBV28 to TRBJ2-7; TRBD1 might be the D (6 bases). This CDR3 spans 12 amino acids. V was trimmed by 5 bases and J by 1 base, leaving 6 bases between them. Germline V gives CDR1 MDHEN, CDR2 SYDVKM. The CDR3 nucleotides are TGTGCCAGCAGTACAGGGTCCTACGAGCAGTACTTC. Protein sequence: CASSTGSYEQYF.

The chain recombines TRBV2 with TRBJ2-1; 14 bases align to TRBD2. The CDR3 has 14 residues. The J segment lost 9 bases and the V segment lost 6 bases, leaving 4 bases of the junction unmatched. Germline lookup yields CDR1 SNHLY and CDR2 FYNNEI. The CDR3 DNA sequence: TGTGCCAGCAGAGGGACTAGCGGGAGAGCTGAGCAGTTCTTC. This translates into CASRGTSGRAEQFF.

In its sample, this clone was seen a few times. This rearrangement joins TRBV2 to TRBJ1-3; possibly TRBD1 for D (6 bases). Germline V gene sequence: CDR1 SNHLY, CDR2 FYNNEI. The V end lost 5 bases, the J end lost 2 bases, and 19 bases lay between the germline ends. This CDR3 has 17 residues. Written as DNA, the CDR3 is TGTGCCAGCAGTTCTGGACAGTCTAGAGGTGCTGGAAACACCATATATTTT. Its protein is CASSSGQSRGAGNTIYF. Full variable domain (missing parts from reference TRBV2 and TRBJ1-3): EPEVTQTPSHQVTQMGQEVILRCVPISNHLYFYWYRQILGQKVEFLVSFYNNEISEKSEIFDDQFSVERPDGSNFTLKIRSTKLEDSAMYFCASSSGQSRGAGNTIYFGEGSWLTVV.

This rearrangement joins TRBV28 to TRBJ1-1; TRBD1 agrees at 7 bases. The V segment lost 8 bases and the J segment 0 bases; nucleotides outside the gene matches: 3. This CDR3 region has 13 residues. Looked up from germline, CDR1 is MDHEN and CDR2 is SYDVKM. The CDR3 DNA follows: TGTGCCAGCCTGAGGGGGCTGAACACTGAAGCTTTCTTT. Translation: CASLRGLNTEAFF.

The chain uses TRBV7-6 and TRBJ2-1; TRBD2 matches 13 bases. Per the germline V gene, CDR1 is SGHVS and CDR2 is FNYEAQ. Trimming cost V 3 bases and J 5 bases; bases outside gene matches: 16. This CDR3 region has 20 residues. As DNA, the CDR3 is TGTGCCAGCAGCTTTAGGGGTGGGACTAGCGGGGAATGGGAAAACAATGAGCAGTTCTTC. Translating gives CASSFRGGTSGEWENNEQFF. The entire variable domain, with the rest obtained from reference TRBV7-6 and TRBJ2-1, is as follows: GAGVSQSPRYKVTKRGQDVALRCDPISGHVSLYWYRQALGQGPEFLTYFNYEAQQDKSGLPNDRFSAERPEGSISTLTIQRTEQRDSAMYRCASSFRGGTSGEWENNEQFFGPGTRLTVL.

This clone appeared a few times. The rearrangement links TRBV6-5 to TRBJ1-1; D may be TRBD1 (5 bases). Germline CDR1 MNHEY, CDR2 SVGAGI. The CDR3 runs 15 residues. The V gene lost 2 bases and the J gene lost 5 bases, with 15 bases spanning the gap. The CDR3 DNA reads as TGTGCCAGCAGTTACGCGGGGGGAGGAAGGACTGAAGCTTTCTTT. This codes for CASSYAGGGRTEAFF.

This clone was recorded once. As DNA, the CDR3 is TGTGCCAGCAGTGTTGAGGGACAGGGTTACGAGCAGTACTTC. Its protein is CASSVEGQGYEQYF. The rearrangement joins TRBV6-1 to TRBJ2-7, with TRBD1 matching over 9 bases. The CDR3 runs to 14 residues. With 4 bases clipped from V and 4 bases from J, the junction kept 5 bases outside the gene matches. Germline assignment: CDR1 MNHNS and CDR2 SASEGT.

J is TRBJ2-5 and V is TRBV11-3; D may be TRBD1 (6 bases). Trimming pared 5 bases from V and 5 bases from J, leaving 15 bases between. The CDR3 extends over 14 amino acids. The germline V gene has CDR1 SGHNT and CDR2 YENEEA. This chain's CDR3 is CASSPYGQSETQYF. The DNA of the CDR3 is TGTGCCAGCAGCCCTTACGGACAGTCGGAGACCCAGTACTTC.

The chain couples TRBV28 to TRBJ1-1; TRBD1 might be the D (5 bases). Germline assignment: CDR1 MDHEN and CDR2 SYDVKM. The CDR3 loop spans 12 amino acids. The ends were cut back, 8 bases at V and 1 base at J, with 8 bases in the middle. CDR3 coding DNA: TGTGCCAGCCGGGGGGGGAACACTGAAGCTTTCTTT. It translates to CASRGGNTEAFF.

The CDR3 spells CASSEQSTNEKLFF. Here the CDR3 DNA reads TGTGCCAGTAGTGAACAGTCAACTAATGAAAAACTGTTTTTT. V and J are TRBV19 and TRBJ1-4; D remains ambiguous. The CDR3 is 14 residues long. CDR1 and CDR2 (germline): LNHDA, SQIVND (reference sequence). V was clipped by 5 bases and J by 0 bases, with 7 bases between them.

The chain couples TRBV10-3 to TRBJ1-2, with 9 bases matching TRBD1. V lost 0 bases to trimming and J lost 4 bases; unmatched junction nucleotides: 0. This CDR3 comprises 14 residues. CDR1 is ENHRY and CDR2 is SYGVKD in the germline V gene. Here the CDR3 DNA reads TGTGCCATCAGTGAGTCGGGACAGGGCTATGGCTACACCTTC. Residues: CAISESGQGYGYTF.

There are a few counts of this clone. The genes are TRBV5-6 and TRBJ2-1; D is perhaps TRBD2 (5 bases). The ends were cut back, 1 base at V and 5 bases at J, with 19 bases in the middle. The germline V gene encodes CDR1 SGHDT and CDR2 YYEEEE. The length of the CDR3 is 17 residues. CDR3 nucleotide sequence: TGTGCCAGCAGCTTGCGTCCCGGGGATAATTTAGACAATGAGCAGTTCTTC. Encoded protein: CASSLRPGDNLDNEQFF.

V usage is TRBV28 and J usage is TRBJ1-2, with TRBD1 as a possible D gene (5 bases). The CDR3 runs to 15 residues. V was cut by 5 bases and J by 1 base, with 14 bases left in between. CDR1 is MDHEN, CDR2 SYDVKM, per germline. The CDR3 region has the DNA TGTGCCAGCAGTACGTACAGGCTGTTTAACTATGGCTACACCTTC. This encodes CASSTYRLFNYGYTF.